The 17 T cell receptor beta chains presented below share a single source sample, sequenced in a study of T cells in Graves' hyperthyroidism and ophthalmopathy. The source material, RNA transcripts, was used to amplify TCR beta CDR3 regions. When the TCR CDR3 underwent first-round RT-PCR, the HTBI primer set was used. MiXCR, applied by TCRdb to the multiplex PCR reads, yields one record per CDR3 protein. The table shows 300,000 to 400,000 distinct CDR3 sequences, with more than 11% occurring only once. The sequenced material came from blood. The receptors were sampled from an older woman with Graves' hyperthyroidism.

This clonotype showed up many times. CDR3 DNA sequence: TGTGCCACCAGTGCGTGGCAAGGGGCTGGGGCCAACGTCCTGACTTTC. This codes for CATSAWQGAGANVLTF. The rearrangement links TRBV24-1 to TRBJ2-6; TRBD1 might be the D (5 bases). This CDR3 is built from 16 residues. V lost 5 bases and J lost 2, with 12 bases in between. Per germline, CDR1 KGHDR and CDR2 SFDVKD.

The chain uses TRBV3-1 and TRBJ2-1, with a possible D match to TRBD2 (6 bases). CDR3 length equals 15 residues. The germline V gene encodes CDR1 LGHDT and CDR2 YNNKEL (reference sequence). Deletions cut 6 bases from V and 5 bases from J, with 17 bases between. The CDR3 DNA sequence: TGTGCCAGCAGACTACGCGGAGGGCTACACAATGAGCAGTTCTTC. Its translation: CASRLRGGLHNEQFF.

The table lists this clonotype with a few counts. The rearrangement links TRBV29-1 to TRBJ1-1; unclear D gene. V lost 7 bases, J lost 4 bases, and 16 bases lay in between. The CDR3 runs 13 residues. Germline V gene sequence: CDR1 SQVTM, CDR2 ANQGSEA. For the CDR3, the DNA is TGCAGCGCTACCTACTGGGGAAGCACTGAAGCTTTCTTT. It translates to CSATYWGSTEAFF.

This clonotype appeared a few times. The chain links TRBV4-1 to TRBJ2-7, with a tentative D call TRBD2 (7 bases). The CDR3 runs 16 residues. Germline V gene sequence: CDR1 MGHRA, CDR2 YSYEKL. With 4 bases removed from V and 3 bases from J, the gap between germline ends came to 19 bases. CDR3 in DNA: TGCGCCAGCAGCCCCCAAGGGGGGGGGATTGACTACGAGCAGTACTTC. Translating gives CASSPQGGGIDYEQYF.

This rearrangement joins TRBV5-1 to TRBJ1-1, with D unresolved. The CDR3 consists of 12 residues. V was clipped by 0 bases and J by 10 bases, with 10 bases between them. CDR1 SGHRS and CDR2 YFSETQ come from the germline V gene. Here the CDR3 reads CASSLEGLTAFF. The CDR3 coding sequence is TGCGCCAGCAGCTTGGAAGGGCTGACAGCTTTCTTT.

The chain carries TRBV27 and TRBJ2-2; 7 bases agree with TRBD2. Germline V gives CDR1 MNHEY, CDR2 SMNVEV (reference sequence). V trimming: 6 bases; J trimming: 2 bases; junction bases outside the gene matches: 6. The CDR3 is made up of 15 amino acids. CDR3 nucleotides: TGTGCCAGCAGCCACCGGGACTACAACACCGGGGAGCTGTTTTTT. Protein product: CASSHRDYNTGELFF.

This clonotype came up many times. J is TRBJ2-7 and V is TRBV14; D is uncertain. CDR1 is SGHDN, CDR2 FVKESK, per germline. The CDR3 consists of 13 residues. Deletions cut 0 bases from V and 3 bases from J, with 6 bases between. The CDR3 DNA is TGTGCCAGCAGCCAAGATAGTTTCTACGAGCAGTACTTC. This sequence encodes CASSQDSFYEQYF.

This clonotype was seen at least ten times. The chain couples TRBV20-1 to TRBJ2-7, with TRBD1 identical over 9 bases. CDR1 is DFQATT and CDR2 is SNEGSKA in the germline V gene (reference sequence). The CDR3 spans 15 residues. With 0 bases clipped from V and 3 bases from J, the junction kept 6 bases outside the gene matches. DNA of the CDR3: TGCAGTGCTAGAGATTTGGGACAGGGTATCTACGAGCAGTACTTC. The encoded protein is CSARDLGQGIYEQYF.

This clonotype was observed a few times. The chain links TRBV11-2 to TRBJ2-7; D tentatively fits TRBD1 or TRBD2 (5 bases each). CDR3 length: 14 residues. The germline V gene has CDR1 SGHAT and CDR2 FQNNGV. V was clipped by 2 bases and J by 4 bases, with 12 bases between them. CDR3 nucleotide sequence: TGTGCCAGCAGCTTACACGGGGCGGATTACGAGCAGTACTTC. It yields the protein CASSLHGADYEQYF.

This clonotype was counted many times. The chain has TRBV2 and TRBJ2-1; D unclear. V dropped 4 bases and J dropped 10 bases, with 14 bases sitting between them. From germline, CDR1 is SNHLY and CDR2 FYNNEI. The CDR3 is 13 residues long. Here the CDR3 reads CASSGPKGGEQFF. The CDR3 nucleotides read TGTGCCAGCAGTGGACCGAAGGGCGGCGAGCAGTTCTTC. Looking up the rest from reference TRBV2 and TRBJ2-1 gives the full variable domain: EPEVTQTPSHQVTQMGQEVILRCVPISNHLYFYWYRQILGQKVEFLVSFYNNEISEKSEIFDDQFSVERPDGSNFTLKIRSTKLEDSAMYFCASSGPKGGEQFFGPGTRLTVL.

This clonotype was detected many times. The chain is built from TRBV5-1 and TRBJ2-1; D is uncertain. Between the trimmed V and J ends, which lost 2 bases and 3 bases, there was a span of 9 bases. This CDR3 is 14 amino acids long. Germline V gene sequence: CDR1 SGHRS, CDR2 YFSETQ. CDR3 nucleotide sequence: TGCGCCAGCAGCTTCGGGTCGAACTACAATGAGCAGTTCTTC. The encoded protein is CASSFGSNYNEQFF.

V and J are TRBV4-1 and TRBJ2-2; 15 nucleotides match TRBD2. With V trimmed by 4 bases and J by 5 bases, 5 bases remained unmatched. The length of the CDR3 is 17 residues. CDR1 and CDR2 (germline): MGHRA, YSYEKL. The CDR3 is CASSPGLAGGRTGELFF. The DNA of the CDR3 is TGCGCCAGCAGCCCGGGACTAGCGGGAGGACGAACCGGGGAGCTGTTTTTT.

With regard to this clonotype: One end of the junction fails to match germline, which may point to a read error. The rearrangement uses TRBV3-1 and TRBJ1-2; D is uncertain. The CDR3 runs to 13 residues. Germline V gene data show CDR1 as LGHDT and CDR2 as YNNKEL (reference sequence). CDR3 sequence: CAGSQDSAYGYTF. The CDR3 bases are TGTGCCGGCAGCCAAGATTCCGCGTATGGCTACACCTTC.

This clonotype appeared many times. The J gene is TRBJ1-2, the V gene TRBV30, with 7 bases matching TRBD1. The ends lost 3 bases at V and 8 bases at J; junction bases unmatched: 9. CDR1 GTSNPN and CDR2 SVGIG come from the germline V gene (reference sequence). The CDR3 is 13 amino acids. CDR3: CAWRAITGVGYTF. CDR3 coding DNA: TGTGCCTGGAGGGCAATCACAGGGGTGGGCTACACCTTC.

At least ten counts were recorded for this clonotype. The chain couples TRBV6-5 to TRBJ2-2; no clear D gene. The germline V and J ends were trimmed by 2 bases and 9 bases, with 13 bases remaining between them. From germline, CDR1 is MNHEY and CDR2 SVGAGI. The CDR3 runs to 14 residues. The CDR3 region is CASSYDRTVRELFF. DNA of the CDR3: TGTGCCAGCAGTTACGACCGGACGGTCCGGGAGCTGTTTTTT.

The table lists this clonotype with many counts. The chain joins TRBV12-3 or TRBV12-4 to TRBJ2-7; tentatively, D is TRBD2 (5 bases). Trimming removed 6 bases from V and 2 bases from J, with 11 bases in between. This CDR3 contains 13 residues. The CDR3 DNA sequence: TGTGCCAGCAGGGGTAGCGTAACCTACGAGCAGTACTTC. Its translation is CASRGSVTYEQYF.

At least ten counts were recorded for this clonotype. The rearrangement joins TRBV15 to TRBJ2-4; D is undetermined. This CDR3 is built from 14 residues. V was clipped by 11 bases and J by 1 base, with 15 bases between them. CDR1 LNHNV and CDR2 YYDKDF come from the germline V gene (reference sequence). CDR3 residues: CASTDQAAKNIQYF. CDR3 DNA: TGTGCCTCGACCGATCAGGCCGCCAAAAACATTCAGTACTTC.